What follows is one TCR beta chain and its context. cDNA prepared by RNA extraction and subsequent reverse transcription served as the template for sequencing. This table comes from immunoSEQ multiplex PCR, and its TCRdb copy is limited to in-frame clones, with some not included. The sample records over 110,000 clones, roughly half being singletons. The data derive from a study of CD8+ T cells in alopecia areata. Germline loops: CDR1 SGHRS, CDR2 YFSETQ. V lost 1 base, J lost 4 bases, and 12 bases lay in between. CDR3 size: 16 residues. The chain links TRBV5-1 to TRBJ2-6, with D hard to call. The source is a human donor with alopecia areata. The specimen comprised CD4+ T cells sorted from blood, sampled at week 0. CDR3 amino acids: CASSLSPMEGANVLTF. The CDR3 DNA is TGCGCCAGCAGCTTGAGTCCAATGGAAGGGGCCAACGTCCTGACTTTC.